Sequencing of this T cell receptor beta chain was carried out in a study of OX40 agonist ivuxolimab in advanced cancers. Study-level information: The drug used for patients, ivuxolimab, was an agonistic anti-OX40 (CD134) antibody. Therapy given before enrollment (anti-PD-1, anti-PD-L1 or anti-CTLA-4) was allowed, and 40% to 50% had some. Melanoma, hepatocellular carcinoma, head and neck or renal cell cancer occurred in dose-escalation patients.

The V end was cut by 7 bases, the J end by 2 bases, with 5 bases between. The V gene's germline CDR1 is SQVTM and CDR2 ANQGSEA. The CDR3 runs to 11 residues. This clone has a handful of counts. Its antigen is unidentified. General observations from the study: Certain nonresponders likewise exhibited a low normalized T-cell clonal expansion.

The repertoire was sequenced with immunoSEQ multiplex PCR; TCRdb's copy has only in-frame clones and lacks some. The sample comprises roughly 70,000 clones, 85% of which are singletons, and roughly 4% rests with the top ten. The receptor comes from an adult with an advanced solid tumor such as melanoma, head and neck, liver or kidney cancer. The input for sequencing was CD4+ or CD8+ T cells sorted from blood, taken in a trial of the OX40 agonist ivuxolimab. This rearrangement joins TRBV29-1 to TRBJ2-2, with unresolved D. CDR3 nucleotides: TGCAGCGGAAGCAACACCGGGGAGCTGTTTTTT. Protein product: CSGSNTGELFF.